Listed below are T cell receptor beta chains from one sample, sequenced in a study of blood T cell repertoires in COVID-19. Method: immunoSEQ multiplex PCR; TCRdb's copy keeps in-frame clones and lacks some. The sample holds 300,000 to 400,000 clones, about nine tenths seen once. Source material: peripheral blood. The source is a woman aged 70 to 79 with COVID-19, enrolled during active disease. CDR3s include the opening cysteine and the closing phenylalanine or tryptophan. The D gene is left open where the match is weak. Part of the rows lack a size; the others show once, few, many or a class for expanded clones.

J,D,size,V,CDR3,DNA
TRBJ1-6,.,once,TRBV7-2,CASSLGSSYNSPLHF,TGTGCCAGCAGCTTGGGGAGCTCCTATAATTCACCCCTCCACTTT
TRBJ2-7,TRBD1,.,TRBV19,CASSPTGTEVYEQYF,TGTGCCAGTAGTCCCACCGGGACAGAAGTCTACGAGCAGTACTTC
TRBJ2-5,.,.,TRBV15,CATSRDSAGQETQYF,TGTGCCACCAGCAGAGATTCGGCAGGGCAGGAGACCCAGTACTTC
TRBJ2-2,TRBD1,.,TRBV2,CASTWDRVLAGELFF,TGTGCCAGCACTTGGGACAGGGTCTTGGCCGGGGAGCTGTTTTTT
TRBJ2-3,.,few,TRBV7-8,CASSRQTDTQYF,TGTGCCAGCAGCCGACAGACAGATACGCAGTATTTT
TRBJ2-2,TRBD2,once,TRBV7-2,CASGYSGGLSTGELFF,TGTGCCAGCGGATATAGCGGGGGACTCTCCACCGGGGAGCTGTTTTTT
TRBJ1-4,.,.,TRBV19,CASSLLRGVEEKLFF,TGTGCCAGTAGTCTCCTCAGGGGAGTGGAAGAAAAACTGTTTTTT
TRBJ1-2,.,.,TRBV7-9,CASSLGGNYGYTF,TGTGCCAGCAGCTTAGGGGGCAACTATGGCTACACCTTC
TRBJ1-1,.,.,TRBV18,CASSPQVGQMNTEAFF,TGTGCCAGCTCACCACAGGTTGGACAAATGAACACTGAAGCTTTCTTT
TRBJ2-3,.,once,TRBV10-1,CASNGESTDTQYF,TGCGCCAGCAACGGGGAAAGCACAGATACGCAGTATTTT
TRBJ2-5,.,.,TRBV5-1,CASSLDTQETQYF,TGCGCCAGCAGCTTGGACACCCAAGAGACCCAGTACTTC
TRBJ1-5,.,.,TRBV28,CASSGEGENQPQHF,TGTGCCAGCAGCGGGGAGGGGGAGAATCAGCCCCAGCATTTT
TRBJ1-1,TRBD1,.,TRBV5-1,CASSLEGTGGTEAFF,TGCGCCAGCAGCTTGGAGGGGACAGGGGGCACTGAAGCTTTCTTT
TRBJ1-2,TRBD1,.,TRBV18,CASRSSGTGDYGYTF,TGTGCCAGCAGAAGTTCCGGGACAGGGGACTATGGCTACACCTTC
TRBJ1-2,TRBD1,.,TRBV7-2,CASSLGQGWNYGYTF,TGTGCCAGCAGCTTAGGACAGGGCTGGAACTATGGCTACACCTTC
TRBJ1-2,TRBD1,.,TRBV12-5,CASGSRTGYGYTF,TGTGCTAGTGGTTCTCGGACAGGGTATGGCTACACCTTC
TRBJ1-4,TRBD1,once,TRBV2,CASTGTGHEKLFF,TGTGCCAGCACCGGGACAGGGCATGAAAAACTGTTTTTT
TRBJ1-2,.,.,TRBV28,CASLFHQNYGYTF,TGTGCCAGCCTCTTCCATCAGAACTATGGCTACACCTTC
TRBJ1-6,TRBD1,.,TRBV28,CASTPGGTGGGSPLHF,TGTGCCAGCACCCCGGGGGGTACAGGGGGTGGTTCACCCCTCCACTTT
TRBJ2-1,TRBD2,.,TRBV2,CASIISGGGYNEQFF,TGTGCCAGCATTATAAGCGGGGGGGGCTACAATGAGCAGTTCTTC
TRBJ2-5,TRBD2,once,TRBV7-2,CASSLVGTSGGARETQYF,TGTGCCAGCAGCTTAGTGGGGACTAGCGGGGGGGCCAGGGAGACCCAGTACTTC
TRBJ2-3,.,once,TRBV11-3,CASSFTVRDTQYF,TGTGCCAGCAGTTTCACAGTGAGAGATACGCAGTATTTT
TRBJ1-4,.,.,TRBV12-5,CASGLGGRVNEKLFF,TGTGCTAGTGGTTTGGGTGGCAGGGTTAATGAAAAACTGTTTTTT
TRBJ2-7,.,.,TRBV7-8,CASSGIGRDVNEQYF,TGTGCCAGCAGCGGGATAGGGCGGGATGTCAACGAGCAGTACTTC
TRBJ2-1,TRBD1,.,TRBV3-1/TRBV3-2,CASSPNRGGQFF,TGTGCCAGCAGCCCCAACAGGGGTGGGCAGTTCTTC
TRBJ2-7,TRBD1,once,TRBV28,CASSGTGGWYEQYF,TGTGCCAGCAGTGGGACAGGGGGCTGGTACGAGCAGTACTTC
TRBJ1-2,.,few,TRBV28,CASGGEGYGYTF,TGTGCCAGCGGAGGGGAGGGCTATGGCTACACCTTC
TRBJ1-4,TRBD1,.,TRBV7-6,CASSPRDRGEKLFF,TGTGCCAGCAGCCCACGGGACAGGGGTGAAAAACTGTTTTTT
TRBJ2-5,.,.,TRBV7-2,CASTLRSLETQYF,TGTGCCAGCACCCTCAGGTCGCTTGAGACCCAGTACTTC
TRBJ1-1,.,.,TRBV19,CASTKQVNTEAFF,TGTGCCAGTACCAAACAGGTGAACACTGAAGCTTTCTTT
TRBJ2-5,.,.,TRBV6-1,CASSEAGVTQETQYF,TGTGCCAGCAGTGAAGCAGGGGTTACGCAAGAGACCCAGTACTTC
TRBJ1-5,.,.,TRBV9,CYPGEPQHF,TGTTACCCGGGGGAGCCCCAGCATTTT
TRBJ2-7,TRBD1,.,TRBV19,CASSIADRAYEQYF,TGTGCCAGTAGTATAGCGGACAGGGCCTACGAGCAGTACTTC
TRBJ1-5,.,.,TRBV28,CASNGAGPRNQPQHF,TGTGCCAGCAATGGAGCAGGGCCTCGCAATCAGCCCCAGCATTTT
TRBJ1-3,.,once,TRBV19,CAKPPKLRSGNTIYF,TGTGCCAAGCCACCGAAACTGCGCTCTGGAAACACCATATATTTT
TRBJ1-6,.,few,TRBV2,CASSFTQYNSPLHF,TGTGCCAGCAGCTTCACACAATATAATTCACCCCTCCACTTT
TRBJ1-4,.,.,TRBV30,CAWSVSSGNEKLFF,TGTGCCTGGAGTGTAAGCTCAGGGAATGAAAAACTGTTTTTT
TRBJ2-1,.,.,TRBV4-2,CASRRAVGAFSDEQFF,TGTGCCAGCAGGCGAGCAGTGGGGGCCTTCTCGGATGAGCAGTTCTTC
TRBJ1-4,.,.,TRBV6-5,CASNKQGVGEKLFF,TGTGCCAGCAATAAACAGGGAGTCGGTGAAAAACTGTTTTTT
TRBJ1-2,TRBD1,.,TRBV5-1,CASSWTRQGLYGYTF,TGCGCCAGCAGCTGGACCAGACAGGGGCTCTATGGCTACACCTTC
TRBJ1-1,.,.,TRBV11-2,CASSLFGGGEAFF,TGTGCCAGCAGCTTGTTCGGGGGAGGTGAAGCTTTCTTT
TRBJ1-4,.,few,TRBV7-2,CASSLGQATNEKLFF,TGTGCCAGCAGCTTGGGACAAGCAACTAATGAAAAACTGTTTTTT
TRBJ2-5,TRBD2,.,TRBV30,CAWSRTSGGEQETQYF,TGTGCCTGGAGCAGAACTAGCGGGGGGGAACAAGAGACCCAGTACTTC
TRBJ1-4,.,.,TRBV4-1,CASSQTPTNEKLFF,TGCGCCAGCAGCCAGACACCAACTAATGAAAAACTGTTTTTT
TRBJ1-4,.,.,TRBV18,CASSPGDANEKLFF,TGTGCCAGCTCACCGGGAGACGCTAATGAAAAACTGTTTTTT
TRBJ2-3,.,.,TRBV27,CASTRFRGADTQYF,TGTGCCAGCACCCGCTTCAGGGGAGCAGATACGCAGTATTTT
TRBJ1-2,.,.,TRBV2,CASGENSDGYTF,TGTGCCAGCGGGGAGAACAGTGATGGCTACACCTTC
TRBJ2-1,TRBD2,.,TRBV7-3,CASSPRTSGGAGNEQFF,TGTGCCAGCAGCCCCAGGACTAGCGGGGGGGCGGGAAATGAGCAGTTCTTC
TRBJ2-7,.,.,TRBV7-2,CASSPDQTGEQYF,TGTGCCAGCAGCCCCGATCAGACTGGGGAGCAGTACTTC
TRBJ2-7,TRBD1,.,TRBV6-5,CASGKIGQDNYEQYF,TGTGCCAGCGGCAAGATCGGACAGGACAACTACGAGCAGTACTTC